The rows below give T cell receptor beta chains drawn from one sample of a study of blood T cell repertoires in COVID-19. The method was immunoSEQ multiplex PCR; TCRdb's version includes in-frame clones alone and lacks a portion of them. Of around 380,000 clones listed, roughly 86% are singletons. Sequencing used PBMCs or T cells enriched from blood (not recorded which). Source of these receptors: a man younger than 40 who had recovered from COVID-19. Each CDR3 is given with its conserved first and last residue. Each record gives: J gene, V gene, clone size, D gene, CDR3 DNA, CDR3 protein. The D gene is left open where the match is weak. Clone size appears in some rows only: once, few, many, or a class for an expanded clone.

>TRBJ1-2|TRBV18|.|.
TGTGCCAGCTCACCCCTGGACACCATTAACTATGGCTACACCTTC
CASSPLDTINYGYTF
>TRBJ1-2|TRBV9|.|TRBD1
TGTGCCAGCAGCGCTCCCACAGGGGTCAACTATGGCTACACCTTC
CASSAPTGVNYGYTF
>TRBJ2-3|TRBV2|.|.
TGTGCCAGCAGTGAATCTCGGAGCACAGATACGCAGTATTTT
CASSESRSTDTQYF
>TRBJ2-7|TRBV6-6|.|.
TGTGCCAGCAGTTCCGACAGTTACGAGCAGTACTTC
CASSSDSYEQYF
>TRBJ2-1|TRBV7-9|.|.
TGTGCCAGCAGCCCAGACAGGACCCTTAACAATGAGCAGTTCTTC
CASSPDRTLNNEQFF
>TRBJ2-4|TRBV10-3|.|.
TGTGCCATCAGTGAGTCCGACAGCCCAGCCAAAAACATTCAGTACTTC
CAISESDSPAKNIQYF
>TRBJ1-5|TRBV10-3|.|TRBD1
TGTGCCACCAGACAGGGTGTGGGCAATCAGCCCCAGCATTTT
CATRQGVGNQPQHF
>TRBJ1-1|TRBV6-6|.|.
TGTGCCAGCATATCAGGCCAGGGGACTGAAGCTTTCTTT
CASISGQGTEAFF
>TRBJ1-4|TRBV7-9|.|.
TGTGCCAGCAGCTTAGAAGGGGGAAGAGAAAAACTGTTTTTT
CASSLEGGREKLFF
>TRBJ2-7|TRBV18|.|TRBD1
TGTGCCAGCTCACCACAAGGACAGGGGACATACGAGCAGTACTTC
CASSPQGQGTYEQYF
>TRBJ1-3|TRBV30|.|TRBD1
TGTGCCTGGAGCCCCAGGACAGGGTTTAGTGGAAACACCATATATTTT
CAWSPRTGFSGNTIYF
>TRBJ2-5|TRBV7-2|once|TRBD1
TGTGCCAGCAGCTTAAACGGCAGGGGGTTACAAGAGACCCAGTACTTC
CASSLNGRGLQETQYF
>TRBJ1-1|TRBV7-2|.|.
TGTGCCAGCAGCTTACCCCTTTTGAACACTGAAGCTTTCTTT
CASSLPLLNTEAFF
>TRBJ2-3|TRBV20-1|.|TRBD2
TGCAGTGCTAGTGCTCCCGGGACTAGCTCCACAGATACGCAGTATTTT
CSASAPGTSSTDTQYF
>TRBJ2-7|TRBV6-5|.|.
TGTGCCAGCAGGCGAGACGCGGGCTCCTACGAGCAGTACTTC
CASRRDAGSYEQYF
>TRBJ1-1|TRBV19|.|.
TGTGCCAGTAGTATAGTAGCGTGGACACAGGGCCTGAACACTGAAGCTTTCTTT
CASSIVAWTQGLNTEAFF
>TRBJ2-7|TRBV25-1|.|.
TGTGCCAGCAGTGCTCGCTACGAGCAGTACTTC
CASSARYEQYF
>TRBJ2-7|TRBV7-8|.|TRBD1
TGTGCCAGCAGCTTCGACAGGGGTGGGGAGCAGTACTTC
CASSFDRGGEQYF
>TRBJ1-4|TRBV27|.|.
TGTGCCAGCAGTACCGTCCGGGGGGTCGAAAAACTGTTTTTT
CASSTVRGVEKLFF
>TRBJ2-1|TRBV18|.|.
TGTGCCAGCTCACCACCCCTCAAGGACAGCAATGAGCAGTTCTTC
CASSPPLKDSNEQFF
>TRBJ1-2|TRBV3-1/TRBV3-2|.|.
TGTGCCAGCAGCCGGGGACAACCGATCTCCTATGGCTACACCTTC
CASSRGQPISYGYTF
>TRBJ1-1|TRBV2|few|.
TGTGCCAGCAGCCTTGAGAGTTTACGGAACACTGAAGCTTTCTTT
CASSLESLRNTEAFF
>TRBJ2-5|TRBV4-2|once|TRBD2
TGTGCCAGCAGCCCCGGGACTAGCGGGGGGGACCGGGAGACCCAGTACTTC
CASSPGTSGGDRETQYF
>TRBJ1-2|TRBV21-1|.|.
TGTGCCAGCAGCAAAGCAGGGGGGGATAATGGCTACACCTTC
CASSKAGGDNGYTF
>TRBJ1-2|TRBV6-5|.|.
TGTGCCAGCAGTTACTCGCCATCCAGGGGCTACACCTTC
CASSYSPSRGYTF
>TRBJ2-3|TRBV5-1|.|TRBD2
TGCGCCAGCAGCTTCAAATCAGCGGGACCCACAGATACGCAGTATTTT
CASSFKSAGPTDTQYF
>TRBJ1-1|TRBV5-1|once|.
TGCGCCAGCAGCTTGGCCGTGAACACTGAAGCTTTCTTT
CASSLAVNTEAFF
>TRBJ2-1|TRBV5-1|.|.
TGCGCCAGCAGCTTGGGAGGCGGGGGCCCTTACAATGAGCAGTTCTTC
CASSLGGGGPYNEQFF
>TRBJ1-2|TRBV27|few|TRBD1
TGTGCCAGCAAGGACAGGGTTCATGGCTACACCTTC
CASKDRVHGYTF
>TRBJ2-3|TRBV6-6|.|.
TGTGCCAGCAGATCCACCGGACAAAGCACAGATACGCAGTATTTT
CASRSTGQSTDTQYF
>TRBJ2-7|TRBV2|.|TRBD1
TGTGCCAGCACCGGGACAGGGTACGAGCAGTACTTC
CASTGTGYEQYF
>TRBJ2-5|TRBV30|once|.
TGTGCCTGGAGTGTACTACCCGGAACCCAAGAGACCCAGTACTTC
CAWSVLPGTQETQYF
>TRBJ1-5|TRBV7-2|.|TRBD1
TGTGCCAGCAGCTCCACAGGGGTCTATCAGCCCCAGCATTTT
CASSSTGVYQPQHF
>TRBJ2-7|TRBV30|.|.
TGTGCCTGGTCTCACCGGGGGGCCTCCTCCTACGAGCAGTACTTC
CAWSHRGASSYEQYF
>TRBJ1-4|TRBV9|few|TRBD1
TGTGCCAGCAGCGAGACAGGGGGTGCTGAAAAACTGTTTTTT
CASSETGGAEKLFF
>TRBJ1-1|TRBV19|few|.
TGTGCCAGTAGTGCACAGGTGAACACTGAAGCTTTCTTT
CASSAQVNTEAFF
>TRBJ1-5|TRBV30|.|TRBD1
TGTGCCTGGGGGACAGGGGGCTTCGGGCAGCCCCAGCATTTT
CAWGTGGFGQPQHF
>TRBJ2-1|TRBV7-9|.|TRBD2
TGTGCCAGCAGCTCTGGACTAGCGGGGGTGGCGGCTGAGCAGTTCTTC
CASSSGLAGVAAEQFF
>TRBJ2-1|TRBV12-3/TRBV12-4|.|.
TGTGCCAGCAGTTTTGCCCAGAATGAGCAGTTCTTC
CASSFAQNEQFF
>TRBJ2-2|TRBV24-1|.|.
TGTGCCACCAGCTCGACATCCTCGAACACCGGGGAGCTGTTTTTT
CATSSTSSNTGELFF
>TRBJ1-1|TRBV18|once|TRBD1
TGTGCCAGCTCACCACCGCAGGGGGCGAACACTGAAGCTTTCTTT
CASSPPQGANTEAFF
>TRBJ1-3|TRBV5-8|few|.
TGTGCCAGCAGCTTGTCTAACCCTGGAAACACCATATATTTT
CASSLSNPGNTIYF
>TRBJ2-3|TRBV11-2|.|.
TGTGCCAGCAGCCCTGCTAACGGAGCTAGCGATACGCAGTATTTT
CASSPANGASDTQYF
>TRBJ2-1|TRBV6-5|.|.
TGTGCCAGCAGTTACCGTGGACAGATCTCCTACAATGAGCAGTTCTTC
CASSYRGQISYNEQFF
>TRBJ1-6|TRBV19|.|.
TGTGCCAGTAGTTACCAGGGATTTGGTTCACCCCTCCACTTT
CASSYQGFGSPLHF
>TRBJ2-5|TRBV5-1|once|.
TGCGCCAGCAGAATAGGAGCCTCTCAAGAGACCCAGTACTTC
CASRIGASQETQYF
>TRBJ1-5|TRBV6-6|.|.
TGTGCCAGCAGTCCCAAGCCAACAGGGTGGGGCAATCAGCCCCAGCATTTT
CASSPKPTGWGNQPQHF
>TRBJ2-3|TRBV6-5|.|TRBD2
TGTGCCAGCAGGGGCGGGGGGGACCCCACAGATACGCAGTATTTT
CASRGGGDPTDTQYF
>TRBJ2-1|TRBV4-1|.|.
TGCGCCAGCAGCCAAGATATAATGTTCCCGGAGCAGTTCTTC
CASSQDIMFPEQFF
>TRBJ2-3|TRBV3-1/TRBV3-2|.|.
TGTGCCAGCAGCCTGAGACTGGAAGACACGCAGTATTTT
CASSLRLEDTQYF
>TRBJ1-6|TRBV21-1|once|.
TGTGCCAGCAGCAAAGGACAGACTAATTCACCCCTCCACTTT
CASSKGQTNSPLHF
>TRBJ2-7|TRBV7-6|.|.
TGTGCCAGCAGCACGGAGGCAGCGCCAGCCTACGAGCAGTACTTC
CASSTEAAPAYEQYF
>TRBJ2-3|TRBV7-9|.|.
TGTGCCAGCAGCTTAGAACCCTTACTCCTCACAGATACGCAGTATTTT
CASSLEPLLLTDTQYF
>TRBJ2-3|TRBV10-3|.|TRBD2
TGTGCCATCAGTGACCTTCTAGCGGGGGCCACAGATACGCAGTATTTT
CAISDLLAGATDTQYF
>TRBJ1-5|TRBV30|few|.
TGTGCCTGGAGTGTCCAGGGCAATCAGCCCCAGCATTTT
CAWSVQGNQPQHF